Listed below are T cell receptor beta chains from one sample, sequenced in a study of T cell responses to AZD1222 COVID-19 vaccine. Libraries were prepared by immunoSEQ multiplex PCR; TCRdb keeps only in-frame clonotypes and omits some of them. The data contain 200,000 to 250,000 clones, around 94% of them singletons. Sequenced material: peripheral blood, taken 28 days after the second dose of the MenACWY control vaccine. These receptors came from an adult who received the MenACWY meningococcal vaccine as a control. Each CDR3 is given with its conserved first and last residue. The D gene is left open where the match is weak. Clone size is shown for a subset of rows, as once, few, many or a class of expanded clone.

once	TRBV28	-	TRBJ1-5	CASSPPVGNQPQHF	TGTGCCAGCAGCCCACCGGTGGGGAATCAGCCCCAGCATTTT
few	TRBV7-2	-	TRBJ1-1	CASSFRGSGEAFF	TGTGCCAGCAGCTTCAGAGGGTCGGGTGAAGCTTTCTTT
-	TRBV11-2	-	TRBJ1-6	CASSLDLVDSPLHF	TGTGCCAGCAGCTTAGATCTGGTGGATTCACCCCTCCACTTT
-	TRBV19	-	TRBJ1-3	CASSLPFVDSGNTIYF	TGTGCCAGTAGCCTCCCGTTTGTGGACTCTGGAAACACCATATATTTT
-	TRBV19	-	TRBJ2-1	CASSIARHEQFF	TGTGCCAGTAGTATAGCCAGGCATGAGCAGTTCTTC
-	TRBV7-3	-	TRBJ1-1	CASSLQGGRRTEAFF	TGTGCCAGCAGCTTACAGGGCGGTAGGAGAACTGAAGCTTTCTTT
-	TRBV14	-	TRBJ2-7	CASSQVSEQYF	TGTGCCAGCAGCCAAGTGAGCGAGCAGTACTTC
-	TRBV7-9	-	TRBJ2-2	CASSLVGQEALTGELFF	TGTGCCAGCAGCTTAGTCGGTCAGGAGGCCCTCACCGGGGAGCTGTTTTTT
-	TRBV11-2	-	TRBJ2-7	CASSLVGPPAGRSSYEQYF	TGTGCCAGCAGCTTAGTTGGTCCCCCGGCAGGGAGGAGCTCCTACGAGCAGTACTTC
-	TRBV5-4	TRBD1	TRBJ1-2	CASSYTGTGDYGYTF	TGTGCCAGCAGCTACACCGGGACAGGTGACTATGGCTACACCTTC
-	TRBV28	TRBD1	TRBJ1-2	CASSFSGGNYGYTF	TGTGCCAGCAGTTTTTCAGGGGGGAACTATGGCTACACCTTC
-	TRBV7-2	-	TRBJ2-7	CASSLGTLGSYEQYF	TGTGCCAGCAGCTTAGGGACACTAGGAAGCTACGAGCAGTACTTC
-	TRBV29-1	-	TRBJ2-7	CSVDDGSYEQYF	TGCAGCGTTGATGACGGGAGCTACGAGCAGTACTTC
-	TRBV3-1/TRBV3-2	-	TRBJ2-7	CASSQEAGSSYEQYF	TGTGCCAGCAGCCAAGAGGCGGGGAGCTCCTACGAGCAGTACTTC
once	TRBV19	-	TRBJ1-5	CASTSGTYSNQPQHF	TGTGCCAGTACCTCAGGGACCTATAGCAATCAGCCCCAGCATTTT
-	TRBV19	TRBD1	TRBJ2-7	CASSTTGNGEQYF	TGTGCCAGTAGTACGACAGGGAACGGCGAGCAGTACTTC
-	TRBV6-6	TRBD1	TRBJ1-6	CASSGQGLNSPLHF	TGTGCCAGCAGTGGACAGGGCCTTAATTCACCCCTCCACTTT
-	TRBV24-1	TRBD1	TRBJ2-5	CATSDRGRETQYF	TGTGCCACCAGTGATAGGGGGCGAGAGACCCAGTACTTC
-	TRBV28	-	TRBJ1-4	CASSLFATANEKLFF	TGTGCCAGCAGTTTATTTGCAACAGCAAATGAAAAACTGTTTTTT
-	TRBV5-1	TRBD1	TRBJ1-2	CASSLGDSFYGYTF	TGCGCCAGCAGCTTGGGGGACAGTTTCTATGGCTACACCTTC
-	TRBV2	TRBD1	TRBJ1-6	CASTRQGARNSPLHF	TGTGCCAGCACTAGACAGGGGGCGCGAAATTCACCCCTCCACTTT
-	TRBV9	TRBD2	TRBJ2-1	CASSLAGAYNEQFF	TGTGCCAGCAGTTTAGCGGGAGCCTACAATGAGCAGTTCTTC
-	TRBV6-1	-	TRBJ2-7	CASSPDHYEQYF	TGTGCCAGCAGCCCCGACCACTACGAGCAGTACTTC
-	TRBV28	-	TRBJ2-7	CASSLAHYEQYF	TGTGCCAGCAGCCTAGCCCACTACGAGCAGTACTTC
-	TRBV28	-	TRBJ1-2	CASSSSGADGYTF	TGTGCCAGCAGTTCCTCAGGGGCGGACGGCTACACCTTC
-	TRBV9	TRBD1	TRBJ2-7	CASSVGQGGNEQYF	TGTGCCAGCAGCGTCGGACAGGGTGGGAACGAGCAGTACTTC
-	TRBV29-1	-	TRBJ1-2	CSVGTGTPMAKTF	-
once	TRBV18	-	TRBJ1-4	CASSPWEATNEKLFF	TGTGCCAGCTCACCGTGGGAAGCAACTAATGAAAAACTGTTTTTT
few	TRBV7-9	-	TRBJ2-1	CASSLANREYEQFF	TGTGCCAGCAGCTTAGCGAACAGGGAATATGAGCAGTTCTTC
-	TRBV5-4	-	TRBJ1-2	CASSFEGNYGYTF	TGTGCCAGCAGCTTCGAGGGGAACTATGGCTACACCTTC
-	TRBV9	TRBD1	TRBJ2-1	CASSVKGTGGYNEQFF	TGTGCCAGCAGCGTCAAAGGGACAGGGGGGTACAATGAGCAGTTCTTC